The 30 T cell receptor beta chains listed next were all sequenced from one sample in a study of cytomegalovirus exposure and HLA in healthy donors. PCR amplification relied on 60 Vbeta primers (plus 13 Jbeta primers). Here immunoSEQ multiplex PCR was the method, and the copy in TCRdb shows in-frame clones only, minus some. Of about 130,000 clones listed, roughly 71% are singletons. The sample taken for sequencing was PBMCs. The receptors shown here come from a middle-aged woman in good health and CMV-seronegative.

The CDR3 reads CASSLKGGREQFF. The CDR3, as DNA: TGTGCCAGCAGTTTAAAAGGGGGTCGTGAGCAGTTCTTC. The gene calls are TRBV28 and TRBJ2-1; D possibly corresponds to TRBD1 (6 bases). V dropped 2 bases and J dropped 9 bases, with 11 bases sitting between them. The CDR3 totals 13 residues. Germline V gene data show CDR1 as MDHEN and CDR2 as SYDVKM.

This chain uses TRBV30 with TRBJ1-1; 9 positions match TRBD1. CDR1 is GTSNPN and CDR2 is SVGIG in the germline V gene (reference sequence). Trimming took 5 bases from V and 1 from J; bases not matched to a gene: 5. This CDR3 has 14 residues. Here the CDR3 DNA reads TGTGCCTGGGGGACAGGGATTCAGAACACTGAAGCTTTCTTT. Translated: CAWGTGIQNTEAFF.

The rearrangement joins TRBV7-6 to TRBJ2-7; TRBD2 aligns across 7 bases. CDR1 is SGHVS and CDR2 is FNYEAQ in the germline V gene. V was pared by 5 bases and J by 3 bases, with 7 bases of the junction left unmatched. The CDR3 extends over 14 amino acids. The CDR3 DNA sequence: TGTGCCAGCAGCCCTCAGCGGGGTGACTACGAGCAGTACTTC. Its protein product is CASSPQRGDYEQYF. Variable domain in full (rest from reference TRBV7-6 and TRBJ2-7): GAGVSQSPRYKVTKRGQDVALRCDPISGHVSLYWYRQALGQGPEFLTYFNYEAQQDKSGLPNDRFSAERPEGSISTLTIQRTEQRDSAMYRCASSPQRGDYEQYFGPGTRLTVT.

CDR3 protein: CASSTPDRDGIEQFF. For the CDR3, the DNA is TGTGCCAGCAGTACGCCGGACAGGGACGGAATTGAGCAGTTCTTC. The chain uses TRBV27 and TRBJ2-1; 8 bases agree with TRBD1. The germline V gene encodes CDR1 MNHEY and CDR2 SMNVEV (reference sequence). This CDR3 spans 15 amino acids. V lost 5 bases, J lost 9 bases, and 12 bases stayed unmatched.

This clone was detected ten times or more. The genes are TRBV4-1 and TRBJ1-1; D is perhaps TRBD1 (5 bases). V gave up 4 bases and J gave up 4 bases, with 10 bases separating them. The length of the CDR3 is 13 residues. From germline, CDR1 is MGHRA and CDR2 YSYEKL. The CDR3 reads CASSRGQSTEAFF. The DNA for the CDR3 is TGCGCCAGCAGCCGTGGACAATCCACTGAAGCTTTCTTT.

V gene TRBV6-5 combines with J gene TRBJ2-7, with unresolved D. The germline CDR1 and CDR2 sequences are MNHEY and SVGAGI. Trimming took 0 bases from V and 2 from J, leaving 5 bases between them. This CDR3 spans 13 amino acids. As DNA, the CDR3 is TGTGCCAGCAGTTACTCGAAGCCCTACGAGCAGTACTTC. Translation gives CASSYSKPYEQYF.

The chain carries TRBV27 and TRBJ1-5; a possible D gene is TRBD1 (5 bases). The length of the CDR3 is 18 residues. Trimming shortened V by 5 bases and J by 0 bases, and 20 bases separated the two germline ends. In germline, CDR1 is MNHEY, CDR2 SMNVEV (reference sequence). In nucleotides, the CDR3 is TGTGCCAGCAGTCCCCGCCAGGGAAAGAAGAATAGCAATCAGCCCCAGCATTTT. This encodes CASSPRQGKKNSNQPQHF.

CDR3: CAISVGDRGTDTQYF. Written as DNA, the CDR3 is TGTGCCATCAGTGTAGGGGACAGGGGCACAGATACGCAGTATTTT. The chain combines TRBV10-3 with TRBJ2-3; TRBD1 agrees at 9 bases. The junction had 3 bases not matched to a gene; V was cut back by 4 bases and J by 1 base. The CDR3 runs to 15 residues. Germline CDR1 reads ENHRY; CDR2 reads SYGVKD.

J is TRBJ1-1 and V is TRBV6-1, with D possibly TRBD1 on 5 matching bases. This CDR3 region has 14 residues. V dropped 2 bases and J dropped 7 bases, with 14 bases sitting between them. Per germline, CDR1 MNHNS and CDR2 SASEGT. The CDR3 region has the DNA TGTGCCAGCAGTGAAAGCGGGCAGGGTGGTGAAGCTTTCTTT. It is translated as CASSESGQGGEAFF.

The V and J genes are TRBV5-4 and TRBJ1-2; TRBD1 matches 8 bases. The CDR3 loop spans 13 amino acids. Germline values: CDR1 SGHNT, CDR2 YYREEE (reference sequence). With V trimmed by 4 bases and J by 3 bases, 2 bases remained unmatched. In DNA, the CDR3 is TGTGCCAGCAGCGGGACAGGACACTATGGCTACACCTTC. Translating gives CASSGTGHYGYTF.

This clone has a single count. The J gene is TRBJ2-3, the V gene TRBV7-2; TRBD2 aligns across 7 bases. The CDR3 has 14 residues. J gave up 4 bases and V 1 base, and 2 bases lay outside the gene matches. Looked up from germline, CDR1 is SGHTA and CDR2 is FQGNSA. The CDR3 sequence: CASSLVGGADTQYF. The CDR3 DNA is TGTGCCAGCAGCTTAGTGGGGGGGGCAGATACGCAGTATTTT.

This clone turned up a few times. J is TRBJ1-4 and V is TRBV15; the D is unclear. Trimming stripped 0 bases from V and 0 bases from J, with 8 bases between. The length of the CDR3 is 16 residues. Germline assignment: CDR1 LNHNV and CDR2 YYDKDF (reference sequence). The CDR3 sequence: CATSRDLGATNEKLFF. The CDR3 DNA reads TGTGCCACCAGCAGAGATCTGGGAGCAACTAATGAAAAACTGTTTTTT. Full variable domain (missing parts from reference TRBV15 and TRBJ1-4): DAMVIQNPRYQVTQFGKPVTLSCSQTLNHNVMYWYQQKSSQAPKLLFHYYDKDFNNEADTPDNFQSRRPNTSFCFLDIRSPGLGDTAMYLCATSRDLGATNEKLFFGSGTQLSVL.

J is TRBJ1-5 and V is TRBV5-8, with TRBD1 as a possible D gene (5 bases). Germline CDR1 and CDR2: SGHTS and YDEGEE. The CDR3 length is 16 residues. The V and J ends lost 0 bases and 0 bases respectively, with 10 bases between them. CDR3 amino acids: CASSLGGGFSNQPQHF. For the CDR3, the DNA is TGTGCCAGCAGCTTGGGCGGGGGATTTAGCAATCAGCCCCAGCATTTT. The full variable domain, completed using reference TRBV5-8 and TRBJ1-5, is EAGVTQSPTHLIKTRGQQATLRCSPISGHTSVYWYQQALGLGLQFLLWYDEGEERNRGNFPPRFSGRQFPNYSSELNVNALELEDSALYLCASSLGGGFSNQPQHFGDGTRLSIL.

CDR3 sequence: CASSSVNQPQHF. The CDR3 DNA reads as TGTGCCAGCAGCTCCGTGAATCAGCCCCAGCATTTT. The V and J genes are TRBV7-9 and TRBJ1-5, with unresolved D. The CDR3 spans 12 residues. CDR1 is SEHNR and CDR2 is FQNEAQ in the germline V gene (reference sequence). Trimming stripped 4 bases from V and 4 bases from J, with 5 bases between.

The J gene is TRBJ2-7, the V gene TRBV28; 12 positions agree with TRBD2. The germline CDR1 and CDR2 sequences are MDHEN and SYDVKM. This CDR3 contains 16 residues. V lost 1 base and J lost 3; bases outside the gene matches: 4. The CDR3 DNA follows: TGTGCCAGCAGTTTATATCTAGCGGGGGGGGTCTACGAGCAGTACTTC. Translated, it gives CASSLYLAGGVYEQYF. Full variable domain (missing parts from reference TRBV28 and TRBJ2-7): DVKVTQSSRYLVKRTGEKVFLECVQDMDHENMFWYRQDPGLGLRLIYFSYDVKMKEKGDIPEGYSVSREKKERFSLILESASTNQTSMYLCASSLYLAGGVYEQYFGPGTRLTVT.

V is TRBV20-1 and J is TRBJ1-1; tentatively, D is TRBD1 (5 bases). This CDR3 region has 11 residues. Deletions cut 6 bases from V and 1 base from J, with 6 bases between. CDR1 is DFQATT and CDR2 is SNEGSKA in the germline V gene (reference sequence). This CDR3 reads CSAQENTEAFF. CDR3 bases: TGCAGTGCACAGGAGAACACTGAAGCTTTCTTT.

This clone was picked up a small number of times. The chain couples TRBV4-2 to TRBJ1-6, with D uncertain. V dropped 0 bases and J dropped 9 bases, with 6 bases sitting between them. This CDR3 region has 13 residues. Germline lookup yields CDR1 LGHNA and CDR2 YNFKEQ. The CDR3 protein is CASSQEFRSPLHF. In DNA, the CDR3 is TGTGCCAGCAGCCAAGAGTTCCGTTCACCCCTCCACTTT.

The genes are TRBV28 and TRBJ2-3; 11 positions match TRBD2. The V gene end was trimmed by 4 bases and the J gene end by 2 bases; junction bases not matched to a gene: 8. Germline loops: CDR1 MDHEN, CDR2 SYDVKM. The CDR3 is 17 amino acids. CDR3 DNA: TGTGCCAGCAGTTCCACGAGACTAGCGGGGAACACAGATACGCAGTATTTT. Its translation is CASSSTRLAGNTDTQYF.

This clone appeared once. The DNA of the CDR3 is TGTGCCAGCAGTTACTCGACAGGGCGGGTGAACACTGAAGCTTTCTTT. Translation: CASSYSTGRVNTEAFF. This chain uses TRBV6-5 with TRBJ1-1; 7 bases are shared with TRBD1. The length of the CDR3 is 16 residues. Germline CDR1 and CDR2: MNHEY and SVGAGI. V was clipped by 0 bases and J by 0 bases; unmatched bases: 4.

The chain combines TRBV6-4 with TRBJ1-5; the match to TRBD1 covers 9 bases. The CDR3 totals 16 residues. CDR1 is MRHNA and CDR2 is SNTAGT in the germline V gene. Trimming cost V 6 bases and J 4 bases; bases outside gene matches: 10. The CDR3 loop reads CASSYIGTGNNQPQHF. The CDR3 DNA sequence: TGTGCCAGCAGCTATATCGGGACAGGGAATAATCAGCCCCAGCATTTT.

The chain is built from TRBV7-6 and TRBJ2-5; the match to TRBD1 covers 8 bases. V was pared by 1 base and J by 5 bases, with 3 bases of the junction left unmatched. CDR3 length: 14 amino acids. Germline V gene lookup returns CDR1 SGHVS and CDR2 FNYEAQ. The CDR3 sequence is CASSLGTGLETQYF. CDR3 sequence (DNA): TGTGCCAGCAGCTTAGGGACAGGGTTGGAGACCCAGTACTTC.

This clone was counted a single time. V gene TRBV7-6 combines with J gene TRBJ1-2; 8 nucleotides match TRBD1. Germline loops: CDR1 SGHVS, CDR2 FNYEAQ. V trimming: 3 bases; J trimming: 9 bases; junction bases outside the gene matches: 3. This CDR3 has 12 amino acids. The DNA of the CDR3 is TGTGCCAGCAGCTTGGGACAGGACCGCTACACCTTC. Its translation: CASSLGQDRYTF.

The chain combines TRBV5-6 with TRBJ2-4, with a possible D match to TRBD1 (6 bases). Between the trimmed V and J ends, which lost 4 bases and 0 bases, there was a span of 14 bases. The germline V gene has CDR1 SGHDT and CDR2 YYEEEE. CDR3 size: 16 residues. The CDR3 nucleotides are TGTGCCAGCAGCGCACCGGGACAACTAGCCAAAAACATTCAGTACTTC. Encoded protein: CASSAPGQLAKNIQYF.

The chain links TRBV6-6 to TRBJ2-3; tentative D call: TRBD1 (6 bases). The CDR3 runs to 16 residues. CDR1 is MNHNY and CDR2 is SVGAGI in the germline V gene (reference sequence). The V end lost 11 bases, the J end lost 0 bases, and 21 bases lay between the germline ends. The CDR3 sequence: CAGGDWTATSTDTQYF. The DNA of the CDR3 is TGTGCCGGAGGCGATTGGACAGCGACTAGCACAGATACGCAGTATTTT.

The chain is built from TRBV28 and TRBJ1-6; tentatively, D is TRBD1 (6 bases). The germline V gene encodes CDR1 MDHEN and CDR2 SYDVKM. This CDR3 has 16 residues. The ends were cut back, 7 bases at V and 5 bases at J, with 18 bases in the middle. CDR3 loop: CASNPGGAGNNSPLHF. In DNA form, the CDR3 reads TGTGCCAGCAACCCTGGGGGGGCAGGTAATAATTCACCCCTCCACTTT.

The V and J genes are TRBV29-1 and TRBJ1-3; tentatively, D is TRBD1 (5 bases). In germline, CDR1 is SQVTM, CDR2 ANQGSEA. CDR3 length: 11 amino acids. Trimming took 7 bases from V and 9 from J, leaving 13 bases between them. The CDR3 bases are TGCAGCGGGGGGGTATCAGGCACCATATATTTT. Its translation: CSGGVSGTIYF.

This rearrangement joins TRBV15 to TRBJ1-2, with D hard to call. The length of the CDR3 is 14 residues. The germline V gene has CDR1 LNHNV and CDR2 YYDKDF (reference sequence). V was cut by 4 bases and J by 5 bases, with 14 bases left in between. The CDR3 bases are TGTGCCACCAGCAACCCCCAGGTTTGGTATGGCTACACCTTC. Protein product: CATSNPQVWYGYTF.

This chain uses TRBV14 with TRBJ2-6, with TRBD2 matching 14 bases. Losses at the gene ends were 4 bases for V and 2 bases for J; bases not matched to a gene: 4. CDR3 length: 18 residues. In germline, CDR1 is SGHDN, CDR2 FVKESK. CDR3 nucleotide sequence: TGTGCCAGCAGCCTGACTAGCGGGGGGGCTCCTGGGGCCAACGTCCTGACTTTC. Its translation is CASSLTSGGAPGANVLTF.

The V and J genes are TRBV29-1 and TRBJ2-5; tentative D call: TRBD2 (6 bases). Germline CDR1 is SQVTM and CDR2 is ANQGSEA. The CDR3 runs to 12 residues. The V gene lost 3 bases and the J gene lost 7 bases, with 12 bases spanning the gap. CDR3 nucleotide sequence: TGCAGCGTTGATGGAGCCGGGGGGACCCAGTACTTC. Protein: CSVDGAGGTQYF.

This chain links TRBV6-5 with TRBJ2-2; TRBD2 aligns across 9 bases. V was clipped by 5 bases and J by 13 bases; unmatched bases: 8. In germline, CDR1 is MNHEY, CDR2 SVGAGI. CDR3 length: 13 amino acids. CDR3 DNA: TGTGCCAGCAGTGACTTAAGCGGGGGGAGGCTGTTTTTT. It encodes CASSDLSGGRLFF.